These 32 T cell receptor beta chains were sequenced from one sample in a study of cytomegalovirus exposure and HLA in healthy donors. Primers included in the PCR were 60 Vbeta and 13 Jbeta primers. Sequencing was performed with immunoSEQ multiplex PCR; in TCRdb, only in-frame clones are kept and a portion is missing. The sample consists of approximately 200,000 clones, about 81% of them appearing once. The sample comprised PBMCs. The receptors derive from a woman aged 18-35 years in good health and CMV-seropositive.

The rearrangement links TRBV13 to TRBJ2-1; tentative D call: TRBD1 (6 bases). Per the germline V gene, CDR1 is PRHDT and CDR2 is FYEKMQ (reference sequence). V shed 4 bases and J shed 3 bases, with 16 bases lying between them. The CDR3 consists of 16 residues. The CDR3 loop reads CASSSHRVGGYNEQFF. The CDR3 nucleotides are TGTGCCAGCAGCTCGCACAGGGTAGGTGGCTACAATGAGCAGTTCTTC.

This chain connects TRBV28 to TRBJ1-6; D is unclear. The CDR3 contains 16 residues. The V end lost 1 base, the J end lost 2 bases, and 9 bases lay between the germline ends. The germline gives CDR1 MDHEN, CDR2 SYDVKM. CDR3 DNA sequence: TGTGCCAGCAGTTTATTCCGTAGCCCCTATAATTCACCCCTCCACTTT. Translated: CASSLFRSPYNSPLHF.

This clone has just a few counts. The chain uses TRBV5-1 and TRBJ2-5, with a weak D call TRBD2 (6 bases). The CDR3 covers 15 residues. With 0 bases removed from V and 1 base from J, the gap between germline ends came to 10 bases. Germline CDR1 and CDR2: SGHRS and YFSETQ. The CDR3 sequence is CASSLAQGGQETQYF. The CDR3 DNA is TGCGCCAGCAGCTTGGCCCAGGGAGGCCAAGAGACCCAGTACTTC.

The CDR3 bases are TGTGCCAGCAGCTCTACAGGGGTCTCGAGATATGGCTACACCTTC. Translating gives CASSSTGVSRYGYTF. The rearrangement links TRBV7-9 to TRBJ1-2; 7 nucleotides align to TRBD1. V was pared by 4 bases and J by 5 bases, with 10 bases of the junction left unmatched. The CDR3 spans 15 residues. Germline V CDR1 and CDR2: SEHNR, FQNEAQ (reference sequence).

The V and J genes are TRBV5-1 and TRBJ2-7; D perhaps matches TRBD2 (5 bases). Germline CDR1 and CDR2: SGHRS and YFSETQ. Trimming shortened V by 0 bases and J by 3 bases, and 7 bases separated the two germline ends. This CDR3 spans 13 amino acids. The CDR3 is CASSLGEFYEQYF. Written as DNA, the CDR3 is TGCGCCAGCAGCTTGGGGGAGTTCTACGAGCAGTACTTC.

The rearrangement links TRBV5-6 to TRBJ2-5, with TRBD1 matching 8 bases. This CDR3 is built from 15 residues. Germline-derived CDR1 and CDR2 are SGHDT and YYEEEE. With 2 bases clipped from V and 2 bases from J, the junction kept 5 bases outside the gene matches. The CDR3 nucleotides read TGTGCCAGCAGCTTCACAGGGGGATCGCAAGAGACCCAGTACTTC. It translates to CASSFTGGSQETQYF.

This clone has only one observation. CDR3 protein: CASSLRFGGSTEAFF. The CDR3 DNA reads as TGTGCCAGCAGCTTACGGTTTGGCGGGAGCACTGAAGCTTTCTTT. The chain joins TRBV7-2 to TRBJ1-1; no reliable D call. This CDR3 region has 15 residues. The germline CDR1 and CDR2 sequences are SGHTA and FQGNSA. V was shortened by 2 bases and J by 4 bases, with 14 bases between the two germline ends.

The rearrangement links TRBV6-5 to TRBJ2-1; D is perhaps TRBD2 (6 bases). Trimming stripped 2 bases from V and 4 bases from J, with 9 bases between. CDR1 and CDR2 from the germline V gene are MNHEY and SVGAGI. The CDR3 consists of 14 residues. CDR3 coding DNA: TGTGCCAGCAGTTACGGCGCGGGGTACAATGAGCAGTTCTTC. Its protein product is CASSYGAGYNEQFF.

The chain links TRBV27 to TRBJ2-1; 10 positions match TRBD2. There are 15 residues in the CDR3. The germline V gene encodes CDR1 MNHEY and CDR2 SMNVEV (reference sequence). Unmatched junction bases numbered 9, after V lost 6 bases and J lost 7 bases. The CDR3 region has the DNA TGTGCCAGCAGACCCGGGACTAGCGTTTGGAATGAGCAGTTCTTC. Translation gives CASRPGTSVWNEQFF.

V and J are TRBV18 and TRBJ1-6; 7 bases map to TRBD1. CDR1 is KGHSH, CDR2 LQKENI, per germline. The V segment lost 3 bases and the J segment 6 bases; nucleotides outside the gene matches: 8. The CDR3 totals 16 residues. The CDR3, as DNA: TGTGCCAGCTCACCCTCAGTGACAGGGCGTAATTCACCCCTCCACTTT. It is translated as CASSPSVTGRNSPLHF.

V usage is TRBV19 and J usage is TRBJ1-1; D is ambiguous. Germline loops: CDR1 LNHDA, CDR2 SQIVND (reference sequence). The CDR3 spans 17 residues. V shed 0 bases and J shed 0 bases, with 14 bases lying between them. CDR3 DNA: TGTGCCAGTAGTATAGATCTTGGCAGTCCCTTGAACACTGAAGCTTTCTTT. Encoded protein: CASSIDLGSPLNTEAFF.

CDR3 sequence reads: CASTRQSYNEQFF. CDR3 sequence (DNA): TGTGCCAGCACGAGGCAATCTTACAATGAGCAGTTCTTC. The chain employs TRBV6-6 and TRBJ2-1; no definite D call. Germline V lookup: CDR1 MNHNY, CDR2 SVGAGI (reference sequence). V dropped 7 bases and J dropped 4 bases, with 11 bases sitting between them. The CDR3 totals 13 residues.

The rearrangement joins TRBV18 to TRBJ1-4; D remains ambiguous. CDR1 KGHSH and CDR2 LQKENI come from the germline V gene. Trimming left V 6 bases short and J 3 bases short, with 17 bases between. The CDR3 has 16 amino acids. Here the CDR3 DNA reads TGTGCCAGCTCTAAGTTGGCGGGCGTGGCTAATGAAAAACTGTTTTTT. Translating gives CASSKLAGVANEKLFF.

The sample holds one count of this clone. The V and J genes are TRBV19 and TRBJ1-1; a possible D gene is TRBD1 (5 bases). The germline gives CDR1 LNHDA, CDR2 SQIVND (reference sequence). V lost 4 bases and J lost 6, with 24 bases in between. The CDR3 contains 17 residues. The CDR3 bases are TGTGCCAGTAGTACCCTAGTTGGGGGGGGGAGAAAGGCTGAAGCTTTCTTT. It yields the protein CASSTLVGGGRKAEAFF.

This CDR3 reads CASTENHQTQHF. The CDR3 DNA is TGTGCCAGCACGGAGAATCATCAAACCCAGCATTTT. The chain couples TRBV28 to TRBJ1-5; D gene ambiguous. The CDR3 consists of 12 residues. Germline assignment: CDR1 MDHEN and CDR2 SYDVKM. Trimming stripped 7 bases from V and 11 bases from J, with 15 bases between.

The V gene is TRBV19, the J gene TRBJ2-3; TRBD2 matches at 12 bases. V was pared by 1 base and J by 0 bases, with 5 bases of the junction left unmatched. This CDR3 spans 18 amino acids. Germline CDR1 and CDR2: LNHDA and SQIVND (reference sequence). CDR3 sequence reads: CASSIALAGGPSTDTQYF. In DNA, the CDR3 is TGTGCCAGTAGTATAGCGCTAGCGGGGGGGCCAAGCACAGATACGCAGTATTTT.

The V gene is TRBV9, the J gene TRBJ1-2; TRBD1 matches 10 bases. CDR1 is SGDLS and CDR2 is YYNGEE in the germline V gene. The CDR3 spans 14 residues. The V and J ends lost 4 bases and 7 bases, in that order; junction bases with no gene match: 7. CDR3 protein: CASSTRDRGGGYTF. CDR3 DNA: TGTGCCAGCAGCACCCGGGACAGGGGAGGTGGCTACACCTTC.

The chain couples TRBV11-3 to TRBJ1-1; TRBD1 might be the D (5 bases). Deletions cut 0 bases from V and 1 base from J, with 9 bases between. The CDR3 consists of 15 residues. Germline V gene sequence: CDR1 SGHNT, CDR2 YENEEA. CDR3 loop: CASSLEGGANTEAFF. CDR3 sequence (DNA): TGTGCCAGCAGCTTAGAGGGGGGTGCGAACACTGAAGCTTTCTTT.

The chain carries TRBV7-3 and TRBJ2-2, with D perhaps matching TRBD2 (7 bases). Trimming took off 4 bases at V and 5 bases at J, with 14 bases between the two ends. The CDR3 covers 15 residues. Germline CDR1 SGHTA, CDR2 FQGTGA. In DNA form, the CDR3 reads TGTGCCAGCAGCTCCACCGGGGGGCGAACCGGGGAGCTGTTTTTT. Encoded protein: CASSSTGGRTGELFF. The full variable domain, in which reference TRBV7-3 and TRBJ2-2 provide the parts outside the CDR3, is GAGVSQTPSNKVTEKGKYVELRCDPISGHTALYWYRQSLGQGPEFLIYFQGTGAADDSGLPNDRFFAVRPEGSVSTLKIQRTERGDSAVYLCASSSTGGRTGELFFGEGSRLTVL.

This chain joins TRBV7-8 and TRBJ2-7; the D gene is possibly TRBD1 (5 bases). CDR3 length: 14 amino acids. Germline V lookup: CDR1 SGHVS, CDR2 FQNEAQ. V was trimmed by 5 bases and J by 1 base, leaving 12 bases between them. The CDR3 nucleotides are TGTGCCAGCAGCAAAGGGGTCGGATCCTACGAGCAGTACGTC. It translates to CASSKGVGSYEQYV.

The chain joins TRBV6-6 to TRBJ1-6, with D perhaps TRBD1 (6 bases). This CDR3 has 13 residues. Trimming took 6 bases from V and 5 from J, leaving 8 bases between them. The germline CDR1 and CDR2 sequences are MNHNY and SVGAGI (reference sequence). The CDR3 nucleotides are TGTGCCAGCAGGCCAGGGGATAATTCACCCCTCCACTTT. It is translated as CASRPGDNSPLHF.

The rearrangement uses TRBV7-3 and TRBJ2-2; D perhaps matches TRBD2 (7 bases). This CDR3 region has 13 residues. Germline lookup yields CDR1 SGHTA and CDR2 FQGTGA. The germline V and J ends were trimmed by 8 bases and 4 bases, with 11 bases remaining between them. The CDR3: CASGGAFTGELFF. CDR3 coding DNA: TGTGCCAGCGGGGGGGCCTTCACCGGGGAGCTGTTTTTT.

Only one count was recorded for this clone. The J gene is TRBJ2-5, the V gene TRBV6-5; TRBD1 matches 7 bases. CDR3 length equals 16 residues. Germline lookup yields CDR1 MNHEY and CDR2 SVGAGI. The junction had 10 bases not matched to a gene; V was cut back by 3 bases and J by 3 bases. The CDR3 bases are TGTGCCAGCAGTTATCACCCCTCGGGACAGAAAGAGACCCAGTACTTC. This codes for CASSYHPSGQKETQYF.

The chain combines TRBV18 with TRBJ1-3; 8 bases match TRBD1. The CDR3 covers 14 residues. The junction had 0 bases not matched to a gene; V was cut back by 3 bases and J by 2 bases. The germline V gene encodes CDR1 KGHSH and CDR2 LQKENI. This CDR3 reads CASSPTGAGNTIYF. The CDR3, as DNA: TGTGCCAGCTCACCGACAGGGGCTGGAAACACCATATATTTT.

The chain has TRBV11-2 and TRBJ2-2; 7 nucleotides align to TRBD2. CDR1 is SGHAT, CDR2 FQNNGV, per germline. The CDR3 has 15 residues. After removal of 3 bases from V and 5 bases from J, the junction contained 6 bases not matched to a gene. The CDR3 DNA is TGTGCCAGCAGCTTTCGAGGCGGGGGTACCGGGGAGCTGTTTTTT. Translating it yields CASSFRGGGTGELFF.

This sequence joins TRBV9 and TRBJ1-2, with D unresolved. V was shortened by 0 bases and J by 0 bases, with 9 bases between the two germline ends. CDR3 size: 15 residues. Germline values: CDR1 SGDLS, CDR2 YYNGEE. The CDR3 nucleotides read TGTGCCAGCAGCGTAGGACTAGGGCCTAACTATGGCTACACCTTC. Its protein is CASSVGLGPNYGYTF.

The chain combines TRBV7-2 with TRBJ2-2, with a tentative D call TRBD1 (6 bases). Germline CDR1 and CDR2: SGHTA and FQGNSA. This CDR3 is built from 14 residues. V was trimmed by 4 bases and J by 4 bases, leaving 10 bases between them. CDR3 sequence: CASSYSRGTGELFF. The DNA for the CDR3 is TGTGCCAGCAGCTACTCCAGGGGCACCGGGGAGCTGTTTTTT.

The rearrangement links TRBV7-9 to TRBJ1-1; D ambiguous. This CDR3 region has 13 residues. Trimming left V 2 bases short and J 4 bases short, with 8 bases between. CDR1 and CDR2 from the germline V gene are SEHNR and FQNEAQ (reference sequence). The chain's CDR3 is CASSLSIVTEAFF. CDR3 bases: TGTGCCAGCAGCTTATCAATAGTCACTGAAGCTTTCTTT.

The J gene is TRBJ2-7, the V gene TRBV28, with 8 bases identical to TRBD1. This CDR3 comprises 14 residues. Germline loops: CDR1 MDHEN, CDR2 SYDVKM. After removal of 7 bases from V and 5 bases from J, the junction contained 10 bases not matched to a gene. CDR3 region: CASTFQGARNEQYF. The CDR3 nucleotides are TGTGCCAGCACTTTTCAGGGGGCGAGGAACGAGCAGTACTTC.

This clone was observed a single time. The chain links TRBV30 to TRBJ2-1; 11 bases map to TRBD2. CDR1 GTSNPN and CDR2 SVGIG come from the germline V gene (reference sequence). CDR3 length: 16 residues. The ends lost 1 base at V and 6 bases at J; junction bases unmatched: 8. The CDR3 sequence: CAWSGYPSGGINEQFF. CDR3 DNA sequence: TGTGCCTGGAGTGGGTATCCTAGCGGGGGGATCAATGAGCAGTTCTTC.

This clone was detected a few times. The gene calls are TRBV4-3 and TRBJ1-1; D is perhaps TRBD1 (5 bases). Trimming pared 4 bases from V and 2 bases from J, leaving 11 bases between. This CDR3 comprises 14 residues. From germline, CDR1 is LGHNA and CDR2 YSLEER. The CDR3 region is CASSLSRGNTEAFF. The DNA of the CDR3 is TGCGCCAGCAGCCTTTCTAGGGGAAACACTGAAGCTTTCTTT.

In this sample, this clone turned up once. The chain joins TRBV19 to TRBJ1-2, with D perhaps TRBD1 (5 bases). The V and J ends lost 1 base and 5 bases respectively, with 8 bases between them. Germline V CDR1 and CDR2: LNHDA, SQIVND (reference sequence). The CDR3 loop spans 13 amino acids. The chain's CDR3 is CASSIGQLYGYTF. The CDR3 DNA follows: TGTGCCAGTAGTATAGGACAGTTATATGGCTACACCTTC. The full variable domain, rest sourced from reference TRBV19 and TRBJ1-2, is DGGITQSPKYLFRKEGQNVTLSCEQNLNHDAMYWYRQDPGQGLRLIYYSQIVNDFQKGDIAEGYSVSREKKESFPLTVTSAQKNPTAFYLCASSIGQLYGYTFGSGTRLTVV.